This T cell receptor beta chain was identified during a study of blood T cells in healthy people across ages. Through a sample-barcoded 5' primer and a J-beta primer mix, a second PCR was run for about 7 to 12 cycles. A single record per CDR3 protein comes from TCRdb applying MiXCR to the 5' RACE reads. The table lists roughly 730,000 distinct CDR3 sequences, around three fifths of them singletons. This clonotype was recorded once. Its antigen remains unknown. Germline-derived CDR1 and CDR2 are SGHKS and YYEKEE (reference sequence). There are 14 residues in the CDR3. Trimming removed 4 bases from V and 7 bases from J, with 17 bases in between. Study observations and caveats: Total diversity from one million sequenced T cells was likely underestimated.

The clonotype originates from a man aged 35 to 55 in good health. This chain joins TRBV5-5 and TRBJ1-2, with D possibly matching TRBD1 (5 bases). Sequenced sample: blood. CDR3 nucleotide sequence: TGTGCCAGCAGCCGTCACGGGGGTTCTGCTGGCTACACCTTC. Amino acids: CASSRHGGSAGYTF.